These 7 T cell receptor beta chains were sequenced from one sample in a study of shared clonotypes between healthy human individuals (TCRdb year 2020). Library method: the immunoSEQ multiplex PCR assay. Imported from immuneACCESS, the table was reduced by TCRdb to in-frame sequences with V and J called. These copies leave out some clones; in studies compared against another copy, an unresolved V gene accounts for under half, and the cause of the remainder is not known. Present in this sample are about 2.3 million clones, over 90% of which were seen just once. Of the sample, 0.3% to 0.4% falls within the top ten clones. The sample comprised naive CD4+ T cells from PBMCs. This specimen's cell subset or site label, per the study, means: CD45RA+ positively selected. These receptors all come from a man between 18 and 29 years old in good health. Some clones in this sample may be carry-over from other donors' samples.

Details on this clone: The CDR3 does not close with the conserved phenylalanine or tryptophan, likely indicating a read error. It is unclear where the CDR3 begins or ends on the DNA, so no DNA is shown, and the CDR3 is as TCRdb lists it. This rearrangement joins TRBV5-5 to TRBJ1-3. The CDR3 spans 15 amino acids, including both terminal residues. Germline V lookup: CDR1 SGHKS, CDR2 YYEKEE (reference sequence). The CDR3 loop is CASSLVPASVPLAYY.

This chain links TRBV2 with TRBJ2-1; 11 positions match TRBD2. Germline assignment: CDR1 SNHLY and CDR2 FYNNEI. V gave up 7 bases and J gave up 5 bases; unmatched junction bases: 4. CDR3 length: 14 residues. CDR3 sequence: CASTSGLADNEQFF. The DNA of the CDR3 is TGTGCCAGCACCTCGGGACTAGCGGACAATGAGCAGTTCTTC.

The chain couples TRBV29-1 to TRBJ2-3; a weak D match, TRBD2 (6 bases). This CDR3 has 14 amino acids. The ends were cut back, 4 bases at V and 1 base at J, with 12 bases in the middle. CDR1 is SQVTM and CDR2 is ANQGSEA in the germline V gene. The CDR3 DNA reads TGCAGCGTTGTAAACCAGCGGGGCACAGATACGCAGTATTTT. Its translation: CSVVNQRGTDTQYF.

This chain links TRBV25-1 with TRBJ2-7; possibly TRBD1 or TRBD2 for D (6 bases each). This CDR3 spans 14 amino acids. Germline values: CDR1 MGHDK, CDR2 SYGVNS. Deletions cut 6 bases from V and 2 bases from J, with 14 bases between. The CDR3: CASRGTGGPYEQYF. The CDR3 nucleotides read TGTGCCAGCAGGGGGACCGGGGGCCCCTACGAGCAGTACTTC.

CDR3 in amino acids: CASITGYTGELFF. The CDR3 nucleotides read TGTGCCAGTATTACAGGGTATACCGGGGAGCTGTTTTTT. The chain has TRBV19 and TRBJ2-2, with a possible D match to TRBD1 (6 bases). CDR3 length equals 13 residues. V shed 7 bases and J shed 5 bases, with 11 bases lying between them. The germline gives CDR1 LNHDA, CDR2 SQIVND (reference sequence).

The chain has TRBV4-1 and TRBJ1-1; 8 positions agree with TRBD1. V lost 4 bases and J lost 7; bases outside the gene matches: 8. The germline V gene has CDR1 MGHRA and CDR2 YSYEKL. This CDR3 spans 14 amino acids. This CDR3 is CASSRTDREGEAFF. CDR3 coding DNA: TGCGCCAGCAGCCGGACGGACAGGGAGGGTGAAGCTTTCTTT.

This clone was seen a single time. The chain has TRBV5-1 and TRBJ2-7; D gene uncertain. Trimming took 3 bases from V and 7 from J, leaving 8 bases between them. The CDR3 extends over 11 amino acids. From germline, CDR1 is SGHRS and CDR2 YFSETQ. The CDR3 DNA is TGCGCCAGCAGCTCCGAATGGGAGCAGTACTTC. This translates into CASSSEWEQYF.